The clone carrying this TCR beta chain has only a few counts. The antigen is undetermined. This entry comes from a study of T cell repertoires in aging, cancer and after chemotherapy. Turning to the study itself: The whole study produced a dataset of several million TCR reads.

Amplification of TCR beta used genomic DNA extracted from peripheral blood. Multiplex touch-down PCR with TRB-A/B primers amplified rearranged V-D-J TRB sequences. One entry per CDR3 protein results from TCRdb running MiXCR on the multiplex PCR reads. Of about 13,000 distinct CDR3 sequences listed, roughly a quarter are singletons. Germline V CDR1 and CDR2: LGHNA, YSLEER. The CDR3 contains 16 residues. Trimming cost V 2 bases and J 2 bases, with 13 bases left between them. Study-wide results and limits: The repertoire data cannot show anything about immunological memory following chemotherapy. Untreated cancer patients had significantly lower blood TCR diversity than age-matched healthy donors. Healthy donors lost TCR diversity with age mainly through richness, cancer patients through richness and evenness.

The specimen was blood. The clonotype was recovered from a human donor in good health. This chain uses TRBV4-3 with TRBJ1-3; D not resolved. For the CDR3, the DNA is TGCGCCAGCAGCCAATCTTTGGACGTCGCTGGAAACACCATATATTTT. This sequence encodes CASSQSLDVAGNTIYF.